These 25 T cell receptor beta chains were all obtained from the same sample, sequenced in a study of graft-versus-host responses after intestinal transplantation. These TCRs are of unknown antigen specificity. Repertoires were generated with immunoSEQ multiplex PCR, while TCRdb's copy carries only in-frame clones and drops some. The sample yields under 130,000 clones, 80% to 95% seen once. The source material was unstimulated CD8+ T cells sorted from spleen or lymph node cells, sampled before intestinal transplant. All receptors come from a human donor who received an intestinal transplant.

The rearrangement joins TRBV19 to TRBJ1-6, with D possibly matching TRBD1 (5 bases). V shed 5 bases and J shed 7 bases, with 15 bases lying between them. CDR1 is LNHDA and CDR2 is SQIVND in the germline V gene (reference sequence). The CDR3 runs to 15 residues. DNA for the CDR3: TGTGCCAGTAGTCTAGGCAGGGCGGGGAATTCACCCCTCCACTTT. Translation gives CASSLGRAGNSPLHF.

DNA of the CDR3: TGTGCCAGCAGCCTTTGGCAGGACAATTCACCCCTCCACTTT. Encoded protein: CASSLWQDNSPLHF. The genes are TRBV6-1 and TRBJ1-6; D gene uncertain. V lost 6 bases and J lost 7, with 13 bases in between. The CDR3 extends over 14 amino acids. Germline values: CDR1 MNHNS, CDR2 SASEGT.

The rearrangement links TRBV9 to TRBJ1-1; possible D gene TRBD1, 5 bases. Trimming removed 2 bases from V and 3 bases from J, with 14 bases in between. CDR1 is SGDLS, CDR2 YYNGEE, per germline. This CDR3 is built from 15 residues. The CDR3 DNA sequence: TGTGCCAGCAGCGTCCGGGACGGAGGGGACACTGAAGCTTTCTTT. Translation: CASSVRDGGDTEAFF.

The J gene is TRBJ1-1, the V gene TRBV11-3; TRBD1 might be the D (5 bases). The CDR3 totals 15 residues. Per germline, CDR1 SGHNT and CDR2 YENEEA. The V end lost 5 bases, the J end lost 1 base, and 14 bases lay between the germline ends. The CDR3 nucleotides read TGTGCCAGCAGCCCAATTGGGACGGCGAACACTGAAGCTTTCTTT. Translated: CASSPIGTANTEAFF.

The CDR3: CASSLGPLRGGETQYF. CDR3 bases: TGTGCCAGCAGTCTAGGACCCCTCAGGGGGGGGGAGACCCAGTACTTC. The chain links TRBV27 to TRBJ2-5, with D perhaps being TRBD1 or TRBD2 (7 bases each). V was cut by 5 bases and J by 5 bases, with 21 bases left in between. This CDR3 is 16 amino acids long. Per the germline V gene, CDR1 is MNHEY and CDR2 is SMNVEV (reference sequence).

The rearrangement links TRBV6-1 to TRBJ1-1, with D maybe TRBD1 (5 bases). From germline, CDR1 is MNHNS and CDR2 SASEGT. Between the trimmed V and J ends, which lost 6 bases and 0 bases, there was a span of 11 bases. The CDR3 is 14 residues long. CDR3 sequence reads: CASRVEGLNTEAFF. The CDR3 DNA is TGTGCCAGCAGGGTGGAGGGGCTGAACACTGAAGCTTTCTTT.

This chain joins TRBV4-1 and TRBJ1-4; D is undetermined. The CDR3 runs 15 residues. Trimming stripped 2 bases from V and 3 bases from J, with 10 bases between. Per germline, CDR1 MGHRA and CDR2 YSYEKL. CDR3 nucleotides: TGCGCCAGCAGCCAACAAACAGAGTCTAATGAAAAACTGTTTTTT. It encodes CASSQQTESNEKLFF.

V gene TRBV4-1 combines with J gene TRBJ2-7, with TRBD1 matching over 12 bases. The V gene's germline CDR1 is MGHRA and CDR2 YSYEKL. With 4 bases clipped from V and 2 bases from J, the junction kept 6 bases outside the gene matches. The CDR3 covers 16 residues. CDR3 region: CASSLSGTGGPYEQYF. The CDR3 DNA reads as TGCGCCAGCAGCCTAAGCGGGACAGGGGGCCCCTACGAGCAGTACTTC.

The rearrangement joins TRBV2 to TRBJ2-1, with unresolved D. The V gene lost 4 bases and the J gene lost 4 bases, with 5 bases spanning the gap. Per the germline V gene, CDR1 is SNHLY and CDR2 is FYNNEI. This CDR3 contains 12 residues. CDR3 DNA sequence: TGTGCCAGCAGTGTATTGTACAATGAGCAGTTCTTC. Encoded protein: CASSVLYNEQFF.

This clone has only one observation. The chain couples TRBV7-9 to TRBJ1-2; D is perhaps TRBD1 (5 bases). Looked up from germline, CDR1 is SEHNR and CDR2 is FQNEAQ (reference sequence). There are 16 residues in the CDR3. The ends were cut back, 8 bases at V and 6 bases at J, with 25 bases in the middle. The chain's CDR3 is CASGDSGISLMDGYTF. The CDR3 region has the DNA TGTGCCAGCGGTGACAGTGGTATTTCCCTAATGGATGGCTACACCTTC.

J is TRBJ1-6 and V is TRBV7-8; tentative D call: TRBD1 (5 bases). There are 15 residues in the CDR3. Germline V lookup: CDR1 SGHVS, CDR2 FQNEAQ. With 1 base removed from V and 9 bases from J, the gap between germline ends came to 13 bases. The CDR3 DNA reads as TGTGCCAGCAGCTTAGTAGCAGGGTTCGGTTCACCCCTCCACTTT. This sequence encodes CASSLVAGFGSPLHF.

V is TRBV4-1 and J is TRBJ2-1; 10 bases line up with TRBD2. There are 17 residues in the CDR3. After removal of 1 base from V and 5 bases from J, the junction contained 8 bases not matched to a gene. The germline V gene has CDR1 MGHRA and CDR2 YSYEKL. This CDR3 is CASSQVGAGGPHNEQFF. CDR3 nucleotides: TGCGCCAGCAGCCAAGTTGGAGCGGGGGGGCCTCACAATGAGCAGTTCTTC.

The rearrangement links TRBV7-9 to TRBJ2-2; a possible D gene is TRBD1 (5 bases). The CDR3 covers 15 residues. The V end was cut by 5 bases, the J end by 6 bases, with 16 bases between. Germline V gene lookup returns CDR1 SEHNR and CDR2 FQNEAQ (reference sequence). CDR3 nucleotide sequence: TGTGCCAGCAGCCTCGTTTTAGCAGGGTCCGGGGAGCTGTTTTTT. Translating gives CASSLVLAGSGELFF.

This rearrangement joins TRBV5-5 to TRBJ1-2, with D possibly being TRBD1 (5 bases). This CDR3 spans 17 amino acids. V lost 0 bases, J lost 7 bases, and 22 bases lay in between. Germline CDR1 reads SGHKS; CDR2 reads YYEKEE (reference sequence). The CDR3 loop is CASSLETVGQGVSGYTF. The CDR3 DNA sequence: TGTGCCAGCAGCTTGGAGACCGTGGGGCAGGGCGTAAGTGGCTACACCTTC.

V usage is TRBV2 and J usage is TRBJ1-1, with 10 bases fitting TRBD1. V lost 8 bases and J lost 1; bases outside the gene matches: 7. The germline V gene has CDR1 SNHLY and CDR2 FYNNEI. There are 15 residues in the CDR3. The chain's CDR3 is CASYGTGARNTEAFF. The DNA of the CDR3 is TGTGCCAGCTACGGGACAGGGGCTAGGAACACTGAAGCTTTCTTT.

The genes are TRBV4-1 and TRBJ2-7; D unclear. This CDR3 has 15 residues. V lost 4 bases, J lost 0 bases, and 13 bases lay in between. Germline lookup yields CDR1 MGHRA and CDR2 YSYEKL. CDR3: CASSPMYEYSYEQYF. CDR3 sequence (DNA): TGCGCCAGCAGCCCTATGTACGAGTACTCCTACGAGCAGTACTTC.

This chain links TRBV15 with TRBJ1-5, with TRBD1 matching over 8 bases. Per germline, CDR1 LNHNV and CDR2 YYDKDF (reference sequence). This CDR3 spans 15 amino acids. J gave up 6 bases and V 0 bases, and 4 bases lay outside the gene matches. For the CDR3, the DNA is TGTGCCACCAGCAGAGATCAGGGGGCTAGTCAGCCCCAGCATTTT. Encoded protein: CATSRDQGASQPQHF.

V usage is TRBV9 and J usage is TRBJ2-1; the D call may be TRBD1 or TRBD2 (5 bases each). The CDR3 is made up of 14 amino acids. Germline V gene lookup returns CDR1 SGDLS and CDR2 YYNGEE. The ends were cut back, 3 bases at V and 1 base at J, with 8 bases in the middle. Here the CDR3 DNA reads TGTGCCAGCAGCGGTGGGGGTTCCTACAATGAGCAGTTCTTC. Translated, it gives CASSGGGSYNEQFF.

J is TRBJ2-5 and V is TRBV4-1; TRBD2 might be the D (6 bases). CDR1 is MGHRA, CDR2 YSYEKL, per germline. Trimming took 0 bases from V and 2 from J, leaving 13 bases between them. CDR3 size: 16 residues. CDR3 region: CASSQEVDGGQETQYF. Written as DNA, the CDR3 is TGCGCCAGCAGCCAAGAAGTGGATGGGGGGCAAGAGACCCAGTACTTC.

This clone was observed a few times. V is TRBV7-2 and J is TRBJ1-5; 7 nucleotides align to TRBD1. The CDR3 has 15 amino acids. From germline, CDR1 is SGHTA and CDR2 FQGNSA. V was pared by 5 bases and J by 0 bases, with 4 bases of the junction left unmatched. The CDR3 reads CASSRDSYSNQPQHF. The CDR3 nucleotides read TGTGCCAGCAGCAGGGACAGCTATAGCAATCAGCCCCAGCATTTT. Filled out from reference TRBV7-2 and TRBJ1-5, the complete variable domain reads GAGVSQSPSNKVTEKGKDVELRCDPISGHTALYWYRQSLGQGLEFLIYFQGNSAPDKSGLPSDRFSAERTGGSVSTLTIQRTQQEDSAVYLCASSRDSYSNQPQHFGDGTRLSIL.

The count of this clone is one. This chain uses TRBV4-2 with TRBJ2-1, with D perhaps matching TRBD2 (5 bases). Germline V gene data show CDR1 as LGHNA and CDR2 as YNFKEQ. The V and J ends lost 4 bases and 5 bases respectively, with 18 bases between them. The CDR3 length is 16 residues. This chain's CDR3 is CASSPTTASFDNEQFF. Written as DNA, the CDR3 is TGTGCCAGCAGCCCCACCACGGCTAGCTTCGACAATGAGCAGTTCTTC.

CDR3 nucleotide sequence: TGTGCCAGCTCACCCTTCGGTATACTGGGAGACTACGAGCAGTACTTC. It is translated as CASSPFGILGDYEQYF. The chain links TRBV18 to TRBJ2-7, with D possibly matching TRBD2 (5 bases). CDR3 length equals 16 residues. Germline values: CDR1 KGHSH, CDR2 LQKENI. The ends were cut back, 3 bases at V and 3 bases at J, with 18 bases in the middle.

The rearrangement uses TRBV27 and TRBJ1-1; D ambiguous. The CDR3 contains 15 residues. The germline V gene has CDR1 MNHEY and CDR2 SMNVEV (reference sequence). With 0 bases removed from V and 4 bases from J, the gap between germline ends came to 12 bases. CDR3: CASSLSSEGGTEAFF. CDR3 DNA: TGTGCCAGCAGTTTATCGTCAGAGGGCGGCACTGAAGCTTTCTTT.

The chain links TRBV27 to TRBJ1-3, with 9 positions matching TRBD1. From germline, CDR1 is MNHEY and CDR2 SMNVEV (reference sequence). Trimming removed 3 bases from V and 2 bases from J; junction bases left unmatched: 2. The CDR3 has 15 residues. Written as DNA, the CDR3 is TGTGCCAGCAGTTTGGGGACAGGGCCTGGAAACACCATATATTTT. This translates into CASSLGTGPGNTIYF.

This sequence joins TRBV27 and TRBJ2-1; TRBD2 might be the D (6 bases). This CDR3 spans 13 amino acids. Germline V gene sequence: CDR1 MNHEY, CDR2 SMNVEV (reference sequence). Between the trimmed V and J ends, which lost 3 bases and 6 bases, there was a span of 9 bases. The CDR3 DNA reads TGTGCCAGCAGTTTGGGGGGAATCAATGAGCAGTTCTTC. Translation gives CASSLGGINEQFF.